Listed below are T cell receptor beta chains from one sample, sequenced in a study of blood T cell repertoires in COVID-19. This table comes from immunoSEQ multiplex PCR, and its TCRdb copy is limited to in-frame clones, with some not included. The sample has approximately 120,000 clones, approximately 85% seen once; the top ten hold 3.2%. Sequenced: peripheral blood. All receptors come from a woman of 80 years or more with COVID-19, enrolled during active disease. The CDR3 runs from the conserved cysteine through the conserved F or W. The D gene is left open where the match is weak. The size entry is marked missing in some rows and otherwise reads once, few, many or a size class.

cdr3_aa: CASSQGGSNQPQHF
cdr3_nt: TGTGCCAGCAGCCAGGGGGGTAGCAATCAGCCCCAGCATTTT
d_call: TRBD1
j_call: TRBJ1-5
v_call: TRBV28
clone_size: once

cdr3_aa: CTSRPLRLAGDNEQFF
cdr3_nt: TGCACCAGCAGACCGTTAAGACTAGCGGGTGACAATGAGCAGTTCTTC
d_call: .
j_call: TRBJ2-1
v_call: TRBV1
clone_size: .

cdr3_aa: CASSYLPGGDTGELFF
cdr3_nt: TGCGCCAGCAGCTACCTTCCAGGGGGCGACACCGGGGAGCTGTTTTTT
d_call: TRBD1
j_call: TRBJ2-2
v_call: TRBV5-1
clone_size: .

cdr3_aa: CASSGDRVDTQYF
cdr3_nt: TGTGCCAGCAGCGGTGACAGGGTCGATACGCAGTATTTT
d_call: TRBD1
j_call: TRBJ2-3
v_call: TRBV7-3
clone_size: .

cdr3_aa: CASSSGVGSNQPQHF
cdr3_nt: TGTGCCAGCAGCTCAGGGGTCGGCAGCAATCAGCCCCAGCATTTT
d_call: .
j_call: TRBJ1-5
v_call: TRBV7-2
clone_size: .

cdr3_aa: CASSVGQEHNAGELFF
cdr3_nt: TGTGCCAGCAGCGTAGGACAGGAGCATAACGCCGGGGAGCTGTTTTTT
d_call: TRBD1
j_call: TRBJ2-2
v_call: TRBV7-9
clone_size: few

cdr3_aa: CASSPATGRDIQYF
cdr3_nt: TGTGCCAGCTCACCTGCAACAGGGAGGGACATTCAGTACTTC
d_call: .
j_call: TRBJ2-4
v_call: TRBV18
clone_size: .

cdr3_aa: CASSPYRDGRQYF
cdr3_nt: TGTGCCAGCAGCCCCTACCGGGACGGGAGGCAGTACTTC
d_call: .
j_call: TRBJ2-7
v_call: TRBV12-3/TRBV12-4
clone_size: .

cdr3_aa: CASSLLFRDRVDREQYF
cdr3_nt: TGTGCCAGCAGTTTACTGTTCCGGGACAGGGTCGATCGCGAGCAGTACTTC
d_call: TRBD1
j_call: TRBJ2-7
v_call: TRBV28
clone_size: .

cdr3_aa: CASSPATGGTGELFF
cdr3_nt: TGTGCCAGCAGCCCCGCGACAGGGGGCACCGGGGAGCTGTTTTTT
d_call: TRBD1
j_call: TRBJ2-2
v_call: TRBV7-9
clone_size: once

cdr3_aa: CASSAGTGGHEQYF
cdr3_nt: TGTGCCAGTAGTGCCGGGACAGGGGGCCACGAGCAGTACTTC
d_call: TRBD1
j_call: TRBJ2-7
v_call: TRBV19
clone_size: .

cdr3_aa: CSASPVAGGSYNEQFF
cdr3_nt: TGCAGTGCTAGTCCCGTAGCGGGAGGGTCCTACAATGAGCAGTTCTTC
d_call: TRBD2
j_call: TRBJ2-1
v_call: TRBV20-1
clone_size: .

cdr3_aa: CASSATNSYEQYF
cdr3_nt: TGTGCCAGCAGTGCGACAAACTCCTACGAGCAGTACTTC
d_call: .
j_call: TRBJ2-7
v_call: TRBV28
clone_size: .

cdr3_aa: CASSLSRGRTGELFF
cdr3_nt: TGTGCCAGCAGTTTGAGCAGGGGGCGCACCGGGGAGCTGTTTTTT
d_call: TRBD1
j_call: TRBJ2-2
v_call: TRBV6-5
clone_size: few

cdr3_aa: CASSYAFLREFYEQYF
cdr3_nt: TGTGCCAGCAGTTACGCCTTTCTTCGGGAGTTTTACGAGCAGTACTTC
d_call: .
j_call: TRBJ2-7
v_call: TRBV6-2/TRBV6-3
clone_size: few

cdr3_aa: CASNLVKGGTNYGYTF
cdr3_nt: TGTGCCAGCAACCTCGTCAAAGGGGGCACTAACTATGGCTACACCTTC
d_call: TRBD1
j_call: TRBJ1-2
v_call: TRBV28
clone_size: few

cdr3_aa: CASSIEGLAVSEQYF
cdr3_nt: TGTGCCAGTAGTATAGAGGGACTAGCTGTTAGCGAGCAGTACTTC
d_call: TRBD2
j_call: TRBJ2-7
v_call: TRBV19
clone_size: .

cdr3_aa: CASGSGQGEPQHF
cdr3_nt: TGTGCCAGCGGATCGGGACAGGGAGAGCCCCAGCATTTT
d_call: TRBD1
j_call: TRBJ1-5
v_call: TRBV7-2
clone_size: once

cdr3_aa: CASSLSLRPGISTGYTF
cdr3_nt: TGTGCCAGCAGTTTATCCCTCCGACCGGGAATTTCTACTGGCTACACCTTC
d_call: .
j_call: TRBJ1-2
v_call: TRBV27
clone_size: few

cdr3_aa: CATSDTAANTGELFF
cdr3_nt: TGTGCCACCAGTGATACCGCGGCGAACACCGGGGAGCTGTTTTTT
d_call: .
j_call: TRBJ2-2
v_call: TRBV24-1
clone_size: .

cdr3_aa: CASTRGTEAFF
cdr3_nt: TGCGCCAGCACTAGGGGAACTGAAGCTTTCTTT
d_call: .
j_call: TRBJ1-1
v_call: TRBV4-1
clone_size: few

cdr3_aa: CASSGTGVSGNQPQHF
cdr3_nt: TGCGCCAGCAGTGGGACAGGGGTTTCCGGCAATCAGCCCCAGCATTTT
d_call: TRBD1
j_call: TRBJ1-5
v_call: TRBV10-2
clone_size: once

cdr3_aa: CASSLPAGAYEQYF
cdr3_nt: TGTGCCAGCAGTTTACCAGCGGGAGCGTACGAGCAGTACTTC
d_call: TRBD2
j_call: TRBJ2-7
v_call: TRBV28
clone_size: .

cdr3_aa: CASSFSQGAGGANVLTF
cdr3_nt: TGTGCCAGCAGCTTTAGCCAGGGGGCGGGTGGGGCCAACGTCCTGACTTTC
d_call: TRBD1
j_call: TRBJ2-6
v_call: TRBV7-3
clone_size: .

cdr3_aa: CASSLGQGLYQRNQPQHF
cdr3_nt: TGTGCCAGCAGTTTGGGACAGGGACTTTATCAACGCAATCAGCCCCAGCATTTT
d_call: TRBD1
j_call: TRBJ1-5
v_call: TRBV28
clone_size: few

cdr3_aa: CASSLAGQPTGELFF
cdr3_nt: TGTGCCAGCAGCTTAGCGGGGCAGCCCACCGGGGAGCTGTTTTTT
d_call: .
j_call: TRBJ2-2
v_call: TRBV7-9
clone_size: few

cdr3_aa: CASSPSGEGYGYTF
cdr3_nt: TGTGCCAGCTCACCTTCAGGGGAAGGCTATGGCTACACCTTC
d_call: .
j_call: TRBJ1-2
v_call: TRBV18
clone_size: .

cdr3_aa: CASSLKAGGVQETQYF
cdr3_nt: TGTGCCAGCAGCTTAAAGGCGGGAGGAGTCCAAGAGACCCAGTACTTC
d_call: TRBD2
j_call: TRBJ2-5
v_call: TRBV7-2
clone_size: .

cdr3_aa: CASSLGGLAGGADTQYF
cdr3_nt: TGTGCCAGCAGTTTAGGGGGACTAGCGGGAGGGGCCGATACGCAGTATTTT
d_call: TRBD2
j_call: TRBJ2-3
v_call: TRBV28
clone_size: .

cdr3_aa: CASSGLQGVGETQYF
cdr3_nt: TGTGCCAGTAGTGGGCTCCAGGGTGTCGGGGAGACCCAGTACTTC
d_call: .
j_call: TRBJ2-5
v_call: TRBV19
clone_size: .

cdr3_aa: CASSLGGTSGREQYF
cdr3_nt: TGTGCCAGCAGCTTGGGAGGGACTAGCGGGAGAGAGCAGTACTTC
d_call: TRBD2
j_call: TRBJ2-7
v_call: TRBV5-4
clone_size: .

cdr3_aa: CASSLDRGKEANYGYTF
cdr3_nt: TGCGCCAGCAGCCTAGACAGGGGAAAGGAGGCTAACTATGGCTACACCTTC
d_call: TRBD1
j_call: TRBJ1-2
v_call: TRBV4-1
clone_size: .

cdr3_aa: CASSVTSGRRGSYNEQFF
cdr3_nt: TGTGCCAGCAGCGTTACTAGCGGGAGGAGGGGATCCTACAATGAGCAGTTCTTC
d_call: TRBD2
j_call: TRBJ2-1
v_call: TRBV2
clone_size: .

cdr3_aa: CASSQGALDNEQFF
cdr3_nt: TGTGCCAGTAGCCAGGGGGCTCTGGACAATGAGCAGTTCTTC
d_call: TRBD1
j_call: TRBJ2-1
v_call: TRBV19
clone_size: .

cdr3_aa: CASSVSGTSTDTQYF
cdr3_nt: TGTGCCAGCAGCGTATCCGGGACTAGCACAGATACGCAGTATTTT
d_call: .
j_call: TRBJ2-3
v_call: TRBV9
clone_size: .

cdr3_aa: CASSLQGAWEKLFF
cdr3_nt: TGTGCCAGCAGTCTACAGGGGGCTTGGGAAAAACTGTTTTTT
d_call: TRBD1
j_call: TRBJ1-4
v_call: TRBV6-2/TRBV6-3
clone_size: .

cdr3_aa: CASSPPGIPKEGEQYF
cdr3_nt: TGTGCCAGCAGTCCGCCCGGGATCCCCAAAGAAGGCGAGCAGTACTTC
d_call: .
j_call: TRBJ2-7
v_call: TRBV28
clone_size: .

cdr3_aa: CATSSIPEKLFF
cdr3_nt: TGTGCCACCAGCAGCATTCCTGAAAAACTGTTTTTT
d_call: .
j_call: TRBJ1-4
v_call: TRBV15
clone_size: .

cdr3_aa: CASSPSVAGYGYTF
cdr3_nt: TGTGCCAGCTCACCATCCGTGGCAGGCTATGGCTACACCTTC
d_call: .
j_call: TRBJ1-2
v_call: TRBV18
clone_size: .

cdr3_aa: CASNPDRGNYGYTF
cdr3_nt: TGTGCCAGCAACCCGGACAGGGGAAACTATGGCTACACCTTC
d_call: TRBD1
j_call: TRBJ1-2
v_call: TRBV2
clone_size: .

cdr3_aa: CASSRGRGNSPLHF
cdr3_nt: TGTGCCAGTAGTCGGGGGAGAGGTAATTCACCCCTCCACTTT
d_call: .
j_call: TRBJ1-6
v_call: TRBV19
clone_size: .

cdr3_aa: CASSLYGQGDSPLHF
cdr3_nt: TGTGCCAGCAGTTTATACGGACAGGGGGATTCACCCCTCCACTTT
d_call: TRBD1
j_call: TRBJ1-6
v_call: TRBV28
clone_size: .

cdr3_aa: CASSTGTSGSYNEQFF
cdr3_nt: TGCGCCAGCAGCACCGGGACTAGCGGGTCCTACAATGAGCAGTTCTTC
d_call: TRBD2
j_call: TRBJ2-1
v_call: TRBV5-1
clone_size: .

cdr3_aa: CSAPTVYEQYF
cdr3_nt: TGCAGTGCACCGACAGTCTACGAGCAGTACTTC
d_call: .
j_call: TRBJ2-7
v_call: TRBV20-1
clone_size: once

cdr3_aa: CASSPSPGQVNQPQHF
cdr3_nt: TGTGCCAGCTCACCAAGTCCGGGACAGGTCAATCAGCCCCAGCATTTT
d_call: TRBD1
j_call: TRBJ1-5
v_call: TRBV18
clone_size: .

cdr3_aa: CASSWTGGSSYNEQFF
cdr3_nt: TGTGCCAGCAGCTGGACAGGGGGGAGCTCCTACAATGAGCAGTTCTTC
d_call: TRBD1
j_call: TRBJ2-1
v_call: TRBV11-2
clone_size: .

cdr3_aa: CASSPQKNTEAFF
cdr3_nt: TGTGCCAGCAGCCCACAGAAGAACACTGAAGCTTTCTTT
d_call: .
j_call: TRBJ1-1
v_call: TRBV7-9
clone_size: .

cdr3_aa: CASAKQVPDTQYF
cdr3_nt: TGTGCCAGCGCCAAGCAGGTCCCAGATACGCAGTATTTT
d_call: .
j_call: TRBJ2-3
v_call: TRBV6-5
clone_size: .

cdr3_aa: CASSTTSGRGNEQFF
cdr3_nt: TGCGCCAGCAGTACCACTAGCGGGAGAGGCAATGAGCAGTTCTTC
d_call: TRBD2
j_call: TRBJ2-1
v_call: TRBV5-1
clone_size: .

cdr3_aa: CASSSPNRGGYEQYF
cdr3_nt: TGTGCCAGCAGTTCCCCAAACAGGGGTGGATACGAGCAGTACTTC
d_call: TRBD1
j_call: TRBJ2-7
v_call: TRBV6-2/TRBV6-3
clone_size: .

cdr3_aa: CSASSDGNSPLHF
cdr3_nt: TGCAGTGCGAGTTCCGACGGGAATTCACCCCTCCACTTT
d_call: .
j_call: TRBJ1-6
v_call: TRBV20-1
clone_size: .

cdr3_aa: CASSQGSSGLYEQYF
cdr3_nt: TGCGCCAGCAGCCAAGGTTCTAGCGGTCTCTACGAGCAGTACTTC
d_call: TRBD2
j_call: TRBJ2-7
v_call: TRBV4-3
clone_size: .

cdr3_aa: CASSKRAYNEQFF
cdr3_nt: TGTGCCAGTAGTAAGAGGGCGTACAATGAGCAGTTCTTC
d_call: .
j_call: TRBJ2-1
v_call: TRBV19
clone_size: .

cdr3_aa: CASSPIYGRLNQPQHF
cdr3_nt: TGTGCCAGCAGTCCCATTTACGGCAGGCTCAATCAGCCCCAGCATTTT
d_call: .
j_call: TRBJ1-5
v_call: TRBV28
clone_size: .

cdr3_aa: CASSTPTPGTVSYGYTF
cdr3_nt: TGTGCCAGCAGCACACCCACTCCCGGGACAGTCAGCTATGGCTACACCTTC
d_call: TRBD1
j_call: TRBJ1-2
v_call: TRBV7-9
clone_size: .

cdr3_aa: CSVEGWGGYGYTF
cdr3_nt: TGCAGCGTTGAAGGTTGGGGGGGCTATGGCTACACCTTC
d_call: .
j_call: TRBJ1-2
v_call: TRBV29-1
clone_size: .

cdr3_aa: CASSLGTGAGELFF
cdr3_nt: TGTGCCAGCAGCTTGGGGACAGGGGCCGGGGAGCTGTTTTTT
d_call: TRBD1
j_call: TRBJ2-2
v_call: TRBV5-8
clone_size: few

cdr3_aa: CASSYSDRYEQYF
cdr3_nt: TGTGCCAGCAGTTACTCAGATCGGTACGAGCAGTACTTC
d_call: .
j_call: TRBJ2-7
v_call: TRBV6-6
clone_size: .

cdr3_aa: CASSQVRGMGNEQFF
cdr3_nt: TGTGCCAGCAGCCAAGTAAGGGGAATGGGCAATGAGCAGTTCTTC
d_call: .
j_call: TRBJ2-1
v_call: TRBV3-1/TRBV3-2
clone_size: .

cdr3_aa: CASSAGGWEQFF
cdr3_nt: TGTGCCAGCTCAGCAGGGGGCTGGGAGCAGTTCTTC
d_call: TRBD1
j_call: TRBJ2-1
v_call: TRBV18
clone_size: .